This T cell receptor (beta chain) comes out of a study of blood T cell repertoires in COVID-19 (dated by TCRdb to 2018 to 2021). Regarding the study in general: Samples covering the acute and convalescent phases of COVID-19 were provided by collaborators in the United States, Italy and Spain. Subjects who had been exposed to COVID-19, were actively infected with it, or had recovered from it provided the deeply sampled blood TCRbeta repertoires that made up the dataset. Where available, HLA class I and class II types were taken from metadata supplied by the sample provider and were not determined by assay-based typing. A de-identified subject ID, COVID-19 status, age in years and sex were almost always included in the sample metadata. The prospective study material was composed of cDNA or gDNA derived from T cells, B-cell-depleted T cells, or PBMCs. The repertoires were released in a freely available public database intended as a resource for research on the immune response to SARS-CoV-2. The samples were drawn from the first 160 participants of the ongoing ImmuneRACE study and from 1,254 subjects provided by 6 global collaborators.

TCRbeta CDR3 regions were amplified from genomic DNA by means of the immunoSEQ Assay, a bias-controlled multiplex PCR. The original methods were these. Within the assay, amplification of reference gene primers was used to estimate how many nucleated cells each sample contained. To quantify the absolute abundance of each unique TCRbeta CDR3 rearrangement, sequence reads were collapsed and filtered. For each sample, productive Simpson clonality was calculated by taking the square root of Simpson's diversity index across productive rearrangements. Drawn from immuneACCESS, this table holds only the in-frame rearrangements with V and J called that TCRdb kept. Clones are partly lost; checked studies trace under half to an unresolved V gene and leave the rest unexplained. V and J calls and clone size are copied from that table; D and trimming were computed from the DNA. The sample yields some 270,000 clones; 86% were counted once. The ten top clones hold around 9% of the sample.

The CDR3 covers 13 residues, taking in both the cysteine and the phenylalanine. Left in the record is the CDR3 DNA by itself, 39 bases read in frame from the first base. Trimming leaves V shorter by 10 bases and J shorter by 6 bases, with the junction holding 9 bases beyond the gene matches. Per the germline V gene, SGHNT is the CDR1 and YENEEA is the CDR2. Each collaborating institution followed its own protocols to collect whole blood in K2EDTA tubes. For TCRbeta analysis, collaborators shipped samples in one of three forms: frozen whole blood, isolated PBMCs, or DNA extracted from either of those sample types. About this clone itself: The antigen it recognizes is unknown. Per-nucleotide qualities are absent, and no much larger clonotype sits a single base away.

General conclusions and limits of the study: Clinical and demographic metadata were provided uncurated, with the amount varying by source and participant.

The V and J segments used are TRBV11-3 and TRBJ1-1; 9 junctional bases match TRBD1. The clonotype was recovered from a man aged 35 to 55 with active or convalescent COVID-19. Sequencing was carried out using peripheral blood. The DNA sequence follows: TGTGCCATTCGAGCGGGACAGGGCTCTGAAGCTTTCTTT. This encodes CAIRAGQGSEAFF.